The T cell receptor (beta chain) under discussion was sequenced for a study of blood T cell repertoires in COVID-19. Clones were read by immunoSEQ multiplex PCR, and TCRdb kept only the in-frame ones, dropping some. The sample contains some 160,000 clones, roughly nine tenths of which appear only once. Germline lookup yields CDR1 MNHEY and CDR2 SVGAGI. The CDR3 runs to 13 residues. V was pared by 8 bases and J by 1 base, with 11 bases between. Sequencing used peripheral blood. This chain connects TRBV6-5 to TRBJ1-1; tentatively, D is TRBD1 (6 bases). The clonotype originates from a woman between 65 and 79 years old with acute or convalescent COVID-19. CDR3 residues: CASFGGRNTEAFF. In nucleotides, the CDR3 is TGTGCCAGCTTCGGGGGGCGGAACACTGAAGCTTTCTTT.